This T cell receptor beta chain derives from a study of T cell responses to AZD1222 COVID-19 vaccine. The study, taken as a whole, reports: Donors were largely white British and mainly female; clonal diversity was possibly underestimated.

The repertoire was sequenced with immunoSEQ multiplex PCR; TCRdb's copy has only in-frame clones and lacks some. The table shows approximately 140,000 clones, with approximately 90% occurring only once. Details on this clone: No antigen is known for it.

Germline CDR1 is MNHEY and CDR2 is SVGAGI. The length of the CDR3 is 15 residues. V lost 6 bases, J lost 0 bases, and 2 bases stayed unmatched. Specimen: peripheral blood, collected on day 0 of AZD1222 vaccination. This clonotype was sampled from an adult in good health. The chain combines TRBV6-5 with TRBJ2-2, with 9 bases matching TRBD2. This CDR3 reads CASRPSGTNTGELFF. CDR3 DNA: TGTGCCAGCAGACCTAGCGGGACGAACACCGGGGAGCTGTTTTTT.